Reported below is one TCR beta chain. This clone was found once. There is no known antigen for this receptor. Per-base qualities were not stored, and no clone one base away is much larger. This entry comes from a study of blood T cell repertoires in COVID-19 (dated by TCRdb to 2018 to 2020). With respect to the entire study: Samples from collaborators originated in the United States, Italy and Spain and spanned both the acute and convalescent phases of COVID-19. The material from the prospective study consisted of cDNA or gDNA derived from T cells, B-cell-depleted T cells, or PBMCs. Deeply sampled blood TCRbeta repertoires from subjects exposed to, actively infected with, or recovered from COVID-19 were included in the dataset. The repertoires were released in a freely available public database intended as a resource for research on the immune response to SARS-CoV-2. The samples were drawn from the first 160 participants of the ongoing ImmuneRACE study and from over 950 subjects provided by 6 global collaborators. A de-identified subject ID, COVID-19 status, age in years and sex were almost always included in the sample metadata. HLA class I and class II types, where available, came from metadata supplied by the sample provider rather than from assay-based typing. What the work shows at the level of the full study, not this receptor alone: The amount of clinical and demographic metadata varied by source and participant and was provided uncurated.

The junction shows trimming of 6 bases on V and 7 bases on J, and the gene matches do not reach 7 bases of it. The CDR3 has 15 amino acids, counting the end cysteine and phenylalanine. CDR3 DNA only is kept here, 45 bases in frame from base 1. CDR1 and CDR2, looked up from the germline V gene, are SNHLY and FYNNEI. One collaborating source in Seattle enrolled patients during active infection and followed them longitudinally through the course of disease. The collaborating institutions used their own protocols to collect whole blood in K2EDTA tubes. For TCRbeta analysis, collaborators shipped samples as frozen whole blood, isolated PBMCs, or DNA extracted from either of those sample types. TCRbeta CDR3 regions were amplified from genomic DNA by means of the immunoSEQ Assay, a bias-controlled multiplex PCR. As for how the authors treated the data: The number of nucleated cells in each sample was estimated by amplification of reference gene primers within the assay. Sequence reads were collapsed and filtered to measure the absolute abundance of every unique TCRbeta CDR3 rearrangement. Productive Simpson clonality was computed per sample as the square root of Simpson's diversity index over productive rearrangements. The table was pulled from immuneACCESS by TCRdb, which kept in-frame rearrangements only. Such tables lose some clones; where checked, under half of the loss comes from unresolved V genes, and the rest has no known cause. V and J calls and clone size follow that table, whereas D and trimming were derived from the DNA. For this sample the table gives hundreds of thousands of clones, of which roughly 90% were detected only once. Roughly 6.6% of the sample comes from the top ten.

The V and J segments used are TRBV2 and TRBJ1-6, with TRBD1 matching 9 junction bases. Sequencing was performed on peripheral blood. The sequence was collected from a woman aged 70-85 years with COVID-19, enrolled during active disease. The CDR3 corresponds to CASSPQGAGNSPLHF. The bases are TGTGCCAGCAGCCCACAGGGGGCCGGAAATTCACCCCTCCACTTT. The CDR3 plus the reference TRBV2 and TRBJ1-6 genes for the other parts give the full variable domain: EPEVTQTPSHQVTQMGQEVILRCVPISNHLYFYWYRQILGQKVEFLVSFYNNEISEKSEIFDDQFSVERPDGSNFTLKIRSTKLEDSAMYFCASSPQGAGNSPLHFGNGTRLTVT.